Listed below are T cell receptor beta chains from one sample, sequenced in a study of T cells in Graves' hyperthyroidism and ophthalmopathy. TCRdb processed the multiplex PCR reads anew with MiXCR; each CDR3 protein has one entry. This table has some 460,000 distinct CDR3 sequences, roughly 14% appearing once. What was sequenced was blood. Every receptor here comes from a woman aged 18-35 years with Graves' hyperthyroidism. The CDR3 runs from the conserved cysteine through the conserved F or W. Fields, in order: D gene, V gene, J gene, clone size, CDR3 protein, CDR3 DNA. The D gene is left open where the match is weak. Clone size is not always given. Where it is, it says once, few, many or a class for expanded clones.

TRBD1	TRBV29-1	TRBJ1-1	few	CSARTGAATEAFF	TGCAGCGCTAGGACAGGGGCGGCCACTGAAGCTTTCTTT
TRBD1	TRBV19	TRBJ1-2	-	CASSITGERNGYTF	TGTGCCAGTAGTATAACAGGGGAAAGGAATGGCTACACCTTC
TRBD2	TRBV7-9	TRBJ2-4	many	CASSGTREISKNIQYF	TGTGCCAGCAGCGGGACGCGGGAGATTTCCAAAAACATTCAGTACTTC
TRBD1	TRBV28	TRBJ1-5	many	CASQTGGNNQPQHF	TGTGCCAGCCAGACAGGGGGTAACAATCAGCCCCAGCATTTT
-	TRBV20-1	TRBJ2-2	few	CSASTDQAGELFF	TGCAGTGCTTCTACGGACCAAGCCGGGGAGCTGTTTTTT
-	TRBV11-2	TRBJ1-1	many	CASSLDDIRRAFF	TGTGCCAGCAGCTTAGATGACATTAGAAGAGCTTTCTTT
-	TRBV7-8	TRBJ1-4	many	CASSLQGHEKLFF	TGTGCCAGCAGCTTACAGGGGCATGAAAAACTGTTTTTT
-	TRBV28	TRBJ1-2	-	CASSLKARGTHTF	TGTGCCAGCAGTTTAAAGGCAAGGGGGACGCACACCTTC
TRBD1	TRBV5-1	TRBJ2-2	few	CASGTGRETGELFF	TGCGCCAGCGGGACAGGGCGTGAGACCGGGGAGCTGTTTTTT
TRBD1	TRBV11-2	TRBJ1-6	many	CASSLGQGHNSPLHF	TGTGCCAGCAGCTTAGGACAGGGACATAATTCACCCCTCCACTTT
TRBD1	TRBV6-2/TRBV6-3	TRBJ1-5	-	CASSRTGVGNQPQHF	TGTGCCAGCAGCAGGACAGGGGTTGGCAATCAGCCCCAGCATTTT
-	TRBV7-3	TRBJ2-2	-	CASSLKSMAAANTGELFF	TGTGCCAGCAGCTTAAAATCGATGGCCGCAGCGAACACCGGGGAGCTGTTTTTT
-	TRBV6-2/TRBV6-3	TRBJ2-7	many	CASSYSPGNYLWDEQYF	TGTGCCAGCAGTTACTCCCCAGGGAACTACCTTTGGGACGAGCAGTACTTC
-	TRBV24-1	TRBJ1-6	few	CATSDHGTLGDNSPLHF	TGTGCCACCAGTGATCACGGGACACTAGGAGATAATTCACCCCTCCACTTT
-	TRBV13	TRBJ1-1	many	CASSLGQALNTEAFF	TGTGCCAGCAGCTTAGGACAGGCATTGAACACTGAAGCTTTCTTT
TRBD2	TRBV20-1	TRBJ2-1	-	CSASTGGGGIYNEQFF	TGCAGTGCTAGCACCGGGGGGGGGGGGATCTACAATGAGCAGTTCTTC
-	TRBV5-6	TRBJ1-2	few	CASSSQEPPNYGYTF	TGTGCCAGCAGCTCGCAGGAGCCCCCTAACTATGGCTACACCTTC
-	TRBV20-1	TRBJ2-7	-	CSARENRGRYEQYF	TGCAGTGCTAGAGAAAACCGCGGCAGATACGAGCAGTACTTC